This T cell receptor beta chain originates from a study of shared clonotypes between healthy human individuals. The CDR3 is 14 amino acids. Germline loops: CDR1 SGDLS, CDR2 YYNGEE. The V and J ends lost 3 bases and 3 bases respectively, with 9 bases between them. In the study's own analysis: ImmunoSEQ supplied junction-only sequences lacking quality scores, so filtering was different. This table comes from immunoSEQ multiplex PCR, and its TCRdb copy is limited to in-frame clones, with some not included. The D gene and trimming were derived from the DNA, and the V and J assignments and clone size from that table. Of some 490,000 clones in the sample, approximately 80% were seen once. Everyone who donated was a Caucasian adult who lived in Nashville, Tennessee. The study used 83 million or so PBMCs per unsorted sample for genomic DNA.

Sequenced material: PBMCs. This clonotype was sampled from a woman between 40 and 50 years old in good health. Some clones in this sample may be carry-over from other donors' samples. V and J are TRBV9 and TRBJ2-2, with unresolved D. The CDR3 DNA follows: TGTGCCAGCAGCGAGAGGAGTTACACCGGGGAGCTGTTTTTT. Its translation: CASSERSYTGELFF.